The present T cell receptor beta chain was sequenced within a study of shared clonotypes between healthy human individuals. The study's findings and limits: A reduction in generation probabilities was seen for non-shared clonotypes relative to those shared by all four donors. Generally, naive subsets came out with larger estimated richness than memory subsets.

Notes on this clone: Its antigen is unknown.

The CDR3 covers 12 residues. Trimming stripped 3 bases from V and 2 bases from J, with 4 bases between. The germline CDR1 and CDR2 sequences are LNHDA and SQIVND (reference sequence). The authors split each subset's genomic DNA evenly across several immunoSEQ plates. Here immunoSEQ multiplex PCR was the method, and the copy in TCRdb shows in-frame clones only, minus some. The table lists roughly 320,000 clones, roughly 91% of them singletons, with 15% to 20% in the top ten. The TCR was taken from a man between 18 and 29 years old in good health. J is TRBJ1-2 and V is TRBV19; no definite D call. Material for sequencing was memory CD8+ T cells sorted from blood. As for subset: CD45RO+ cells pooled with CCR7-negative TemRA cells. CDR3 loop: CASSMQNYGYTF. The DNA for the CDR3 is TGTGCCAGTAGTATGCAGAACTATGGCTACACCTTC.